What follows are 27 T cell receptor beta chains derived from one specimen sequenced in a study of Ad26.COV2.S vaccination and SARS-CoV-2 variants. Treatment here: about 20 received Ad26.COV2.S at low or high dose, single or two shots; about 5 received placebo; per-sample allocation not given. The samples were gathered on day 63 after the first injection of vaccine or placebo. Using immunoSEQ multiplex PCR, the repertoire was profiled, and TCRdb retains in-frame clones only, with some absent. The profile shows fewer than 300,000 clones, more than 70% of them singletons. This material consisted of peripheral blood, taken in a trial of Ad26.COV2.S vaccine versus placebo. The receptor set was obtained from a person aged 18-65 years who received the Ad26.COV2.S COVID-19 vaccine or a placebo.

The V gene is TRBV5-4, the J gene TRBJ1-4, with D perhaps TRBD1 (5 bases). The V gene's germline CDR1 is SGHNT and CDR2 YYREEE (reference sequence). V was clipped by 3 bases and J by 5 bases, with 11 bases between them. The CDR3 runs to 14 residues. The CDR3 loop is CASSSRDGNEKLFF. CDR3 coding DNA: TGTGCCAGCAGCTCCCGGGACGGCAATGAAAAACTGTTTTTT.

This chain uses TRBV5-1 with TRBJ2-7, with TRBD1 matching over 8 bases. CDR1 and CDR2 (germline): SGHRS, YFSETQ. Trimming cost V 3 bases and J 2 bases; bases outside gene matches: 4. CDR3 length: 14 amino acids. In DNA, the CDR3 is TGCGCCAGCAGCTCTTGGACAGGGACCTACGAGCAGTACTTC. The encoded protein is CASSSWTGTYEQYF.

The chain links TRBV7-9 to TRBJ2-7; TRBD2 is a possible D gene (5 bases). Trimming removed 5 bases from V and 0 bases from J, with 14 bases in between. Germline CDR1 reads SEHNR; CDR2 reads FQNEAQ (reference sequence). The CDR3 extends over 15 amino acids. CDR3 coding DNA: TGTGCCAGCAGCGCACCCTACAGCGGCTCCTACGAGCAGTACTTC. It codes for CASSAPYSGSYEQYF.

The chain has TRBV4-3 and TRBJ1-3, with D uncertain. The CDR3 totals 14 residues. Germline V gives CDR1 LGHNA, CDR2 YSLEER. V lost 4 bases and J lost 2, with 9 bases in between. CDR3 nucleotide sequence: TGCGCCAGCAGCCTTAAAAGTACTGGAAACACCATATATTTT. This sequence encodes CASSLKSTGNTIYF.

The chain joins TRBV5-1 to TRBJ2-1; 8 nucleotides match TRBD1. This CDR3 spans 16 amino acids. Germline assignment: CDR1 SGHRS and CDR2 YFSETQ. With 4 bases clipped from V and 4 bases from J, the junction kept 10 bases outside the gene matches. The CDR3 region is CASSAQGAPSYNEQFF. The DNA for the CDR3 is TGCGCCAGCAGCGCTCAGGGGGCTCCCTCTTACAATGAGCAGTTCTTC.

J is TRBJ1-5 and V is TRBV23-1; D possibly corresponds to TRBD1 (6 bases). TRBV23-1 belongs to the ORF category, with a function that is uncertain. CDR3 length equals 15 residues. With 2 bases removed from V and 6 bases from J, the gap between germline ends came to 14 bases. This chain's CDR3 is CASSQLYRECQPQHF. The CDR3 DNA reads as TGCGCCAGCAGTCAACTCTACAGGGAATGTCAGCCCCAGCATTTT.

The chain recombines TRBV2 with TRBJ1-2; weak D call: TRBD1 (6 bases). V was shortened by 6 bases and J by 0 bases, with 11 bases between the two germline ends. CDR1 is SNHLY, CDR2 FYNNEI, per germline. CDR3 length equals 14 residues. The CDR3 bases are TGTGCCAGCAGCTCCCAGGGGACTAACTATGGCTACACCTTC. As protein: CASSSQGTNYGYTF.

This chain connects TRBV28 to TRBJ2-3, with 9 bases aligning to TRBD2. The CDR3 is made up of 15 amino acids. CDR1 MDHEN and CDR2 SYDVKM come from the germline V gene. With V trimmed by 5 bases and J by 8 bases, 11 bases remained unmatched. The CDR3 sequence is CASSRGGAGGVTQYF. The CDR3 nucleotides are TGTGCCAGCAGTCGAGGGGGAGCGGGAGGCGTTACGCAGTATTTT.

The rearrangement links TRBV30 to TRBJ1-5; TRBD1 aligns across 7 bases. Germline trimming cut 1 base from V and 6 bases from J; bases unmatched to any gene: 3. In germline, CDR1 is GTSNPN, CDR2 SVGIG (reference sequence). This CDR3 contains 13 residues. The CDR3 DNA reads TGTGCCTGGAGTGGACAGGGTAGTCAGCCCCAGCATTTT. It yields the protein CAWSGQGSQPQHF.

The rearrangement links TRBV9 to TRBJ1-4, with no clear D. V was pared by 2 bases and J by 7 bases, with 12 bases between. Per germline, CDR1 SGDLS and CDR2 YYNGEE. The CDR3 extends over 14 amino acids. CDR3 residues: CASSVHVNSEKLFF. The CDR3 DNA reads TGTGCCAGCAGCGTTCATGTCAACTCTGAAAAACTGTTTTTT.

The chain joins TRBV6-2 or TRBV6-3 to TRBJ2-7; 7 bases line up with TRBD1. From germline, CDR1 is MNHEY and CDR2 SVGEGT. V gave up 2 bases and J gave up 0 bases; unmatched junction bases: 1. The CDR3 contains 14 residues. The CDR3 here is CASSYRDSSYEQYF. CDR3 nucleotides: TGTGCCAGCAGTTACCGGGACAGCTCCTACGAGCAGTACTTC.

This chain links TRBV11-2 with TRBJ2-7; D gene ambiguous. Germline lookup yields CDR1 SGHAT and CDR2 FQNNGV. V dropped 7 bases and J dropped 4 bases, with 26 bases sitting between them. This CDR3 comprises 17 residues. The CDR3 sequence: CASTPSEGNSPPYEQYF. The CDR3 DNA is TGTGCCAGCACCCCCTCCGAAGGAAACAGTCCCCCATACGAGCAGTACTTC.

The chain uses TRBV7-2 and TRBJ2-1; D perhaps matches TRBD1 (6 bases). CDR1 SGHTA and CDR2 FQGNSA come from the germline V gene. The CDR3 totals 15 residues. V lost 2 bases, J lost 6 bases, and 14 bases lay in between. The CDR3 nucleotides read TGTGCCAGCAGCTTACAACAGGGCCAATCCAATGAGCAGTTCTTC. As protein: CASSLQQGQSNEQFF.

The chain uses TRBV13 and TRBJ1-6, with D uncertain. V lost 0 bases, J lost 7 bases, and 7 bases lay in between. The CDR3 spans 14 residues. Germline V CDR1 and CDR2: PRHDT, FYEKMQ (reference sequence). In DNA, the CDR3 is TGTGCCAGCAGCTTAGGTGCTAGCAATTCACCCCTCCACTTT. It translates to CASSLGASNSPLHF. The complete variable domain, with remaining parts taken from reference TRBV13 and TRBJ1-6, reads AAGVIQSPRHLIKEKRETATLKCYPIPRHDTVYWYQQGPGQDPQFLISFYEKMQSDKGSIPDRFSAQQFSDYHSELNMSSLELGDSALYFCASSLGASNSPLHFGNGTRLTVT.

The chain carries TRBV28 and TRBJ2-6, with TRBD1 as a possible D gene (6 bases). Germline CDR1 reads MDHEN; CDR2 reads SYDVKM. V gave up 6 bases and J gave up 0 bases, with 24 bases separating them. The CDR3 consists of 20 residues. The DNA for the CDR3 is TGTGCCAGCAGCCCTGCGTGGGACACTGAGCAAATCTCTGGGGCCAACGTCCTGACTTTC. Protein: CASSPAWDTEQISGANVLTF. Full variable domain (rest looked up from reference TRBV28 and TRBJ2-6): DVKVTQSSRYLVKRTGEKVFLECVQDMDHENMFWYRQDPGLGLRLIYFSYDVKMKEKGDIPEGYSVSREKKERFSLILESASTNQTSMYLCASSPAWDTEQISGANVLTFGAGSRLTVL.

This CDR3 reads CASSLWGYEQYF. CDR3 nucleotide sequence: TGTGCCAGCAGCCTTTGGGGCTACGAGCAGTACTTC. The chain carries TRBV5-6 and TRBJ2-7; D remains ambiguous. Trimming shortened V by 4 bases and J by 3 bases, and 8 bases separated the two germline ends. CDR1 is SGHDT, CDR2 YYEEEE, per germline. The CDR3 is 12 amino acids.

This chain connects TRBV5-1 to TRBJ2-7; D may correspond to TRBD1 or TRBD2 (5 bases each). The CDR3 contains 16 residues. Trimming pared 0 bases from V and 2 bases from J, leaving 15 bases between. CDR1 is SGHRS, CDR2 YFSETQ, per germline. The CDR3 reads CASSLAAPGTAYEQYF. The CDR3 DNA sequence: TGCGCCAGCAGCTTGGCCGCACCCGGGACGGCCTACGAGCAGTACTTC.

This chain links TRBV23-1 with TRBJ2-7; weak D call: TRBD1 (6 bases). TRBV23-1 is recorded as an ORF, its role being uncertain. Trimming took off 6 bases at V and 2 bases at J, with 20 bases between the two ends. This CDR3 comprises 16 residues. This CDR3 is CASSPYRVCDTYEQYF. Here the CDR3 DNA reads TGCGCCAGCAGCCCTTACAGGGTATGTGACACCTACGAGCAGTACTTC.

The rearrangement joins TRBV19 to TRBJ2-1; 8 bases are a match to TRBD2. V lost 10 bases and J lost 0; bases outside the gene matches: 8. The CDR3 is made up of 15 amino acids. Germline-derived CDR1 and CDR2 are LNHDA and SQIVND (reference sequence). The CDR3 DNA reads TGTGCCACCGGGATAGCGGGGAACTCCTACAATGAGCAGTTCTTC. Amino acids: CATGIAGNSYNEQFF. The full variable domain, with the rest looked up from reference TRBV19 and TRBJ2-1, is DGGITQSPKYLFRKEGQNVTLSCEQNLNHDAMYWYRQDPGQGLRLIYYSQIVNDFQKGDIAEGYSVSREKKESFPLTVTSAQKNPTAFYLCATGIAGNSYNEQFFGPGTRLTVL.

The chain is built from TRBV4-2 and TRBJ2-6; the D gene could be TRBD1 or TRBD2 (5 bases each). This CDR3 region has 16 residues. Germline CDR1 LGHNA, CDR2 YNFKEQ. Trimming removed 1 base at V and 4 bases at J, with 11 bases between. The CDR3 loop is CASSQGQGPGANVLTF. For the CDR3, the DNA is TGTGCCAGCAGCCAAGGTCAGGGACCCGGGGCCAACGTCCTGACTTTC.

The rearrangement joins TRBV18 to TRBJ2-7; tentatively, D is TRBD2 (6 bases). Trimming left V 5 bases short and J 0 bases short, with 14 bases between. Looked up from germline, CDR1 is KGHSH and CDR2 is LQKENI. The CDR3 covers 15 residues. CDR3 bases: TGTGCCAGCTCAGCCGGGACTCCTGTCTCCTACGAGCAGTACTTC. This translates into CASSAGTPVSYEQYF.

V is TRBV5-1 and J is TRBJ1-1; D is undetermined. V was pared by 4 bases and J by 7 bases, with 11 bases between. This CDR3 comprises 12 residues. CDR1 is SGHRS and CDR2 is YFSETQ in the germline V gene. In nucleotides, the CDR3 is TGCGCCAGCAGCGGACCCCCGGTTGAAGCTTTCTTT. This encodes CASSGPPVEAFF.

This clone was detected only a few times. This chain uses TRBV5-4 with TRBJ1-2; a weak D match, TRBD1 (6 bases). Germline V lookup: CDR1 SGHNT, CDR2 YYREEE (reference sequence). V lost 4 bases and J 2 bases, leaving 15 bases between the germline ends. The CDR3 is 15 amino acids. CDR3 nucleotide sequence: TGTGCCAGCAGCGGGCGGGGGCAAGGCAACTATGGCTACACCTTC. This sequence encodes CASSGRGQGNYGYTF.

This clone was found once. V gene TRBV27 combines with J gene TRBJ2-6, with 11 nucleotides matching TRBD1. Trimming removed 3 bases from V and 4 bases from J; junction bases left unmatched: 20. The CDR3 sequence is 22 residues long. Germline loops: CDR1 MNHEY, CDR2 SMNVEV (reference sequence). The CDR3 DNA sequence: TGTGCCAGCAGTTTCCGGCAAGCCCCCGGGACAGGGGGACCTTGGGGGGCCAACGTCCTGACTTTC. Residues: CASSFRQAPGTGGPWGANVLTF. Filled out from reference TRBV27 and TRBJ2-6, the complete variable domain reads EAQVTQNPRYLITVTGKKLTVTCSQNMNHEYMSWYRQDPGLGLRQIYYSMNVEVTDKGDVPEGYKVSRKEKRNFPLILESPSPNQTSLYFCASSFRQAPGTGGPWGANVLTFGAGSRLTVL.

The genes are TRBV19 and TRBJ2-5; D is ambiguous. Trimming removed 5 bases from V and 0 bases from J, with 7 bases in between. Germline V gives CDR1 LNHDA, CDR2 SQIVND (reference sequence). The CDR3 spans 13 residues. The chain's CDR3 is CASSYSNQETQYF. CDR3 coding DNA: TGTGCCAGTAGTTACAGCAACCAAGAGACCCAGTACTTC.

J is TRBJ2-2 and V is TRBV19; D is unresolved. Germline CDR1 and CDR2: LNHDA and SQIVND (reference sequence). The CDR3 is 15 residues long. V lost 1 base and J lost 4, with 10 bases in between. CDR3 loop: CASSIVGEFTGELFF. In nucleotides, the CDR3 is TGTGCCAGTAGTATAGTAGGAGAATTCACCGGGGAGCTGTTTTTT.

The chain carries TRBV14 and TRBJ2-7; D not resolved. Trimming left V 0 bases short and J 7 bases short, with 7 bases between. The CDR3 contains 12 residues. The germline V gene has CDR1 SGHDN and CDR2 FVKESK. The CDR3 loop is CASSQEVGEQYF. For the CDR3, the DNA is TGTGCCAGCAGCCAAGAGGTAGGGGAGCAGTACTTC. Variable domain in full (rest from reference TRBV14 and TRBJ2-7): EAGVTQFPSHSVIEKGQTVTLRCDPISGHDNLYWYRRVMGKEIKFLLHFVKESKQDESGMPNNRFLAERTGGTYSTLKVQPAELEDSGVYFCASSQEVGEQYFGPGTRLTVT.